Ten or more counts support the clone carrying this T cell receptor beta chain. Its target is not known. This entry is derived from a study of T cells after posttransplantation cyclophosphamide. General study results and limits: Donor-recipient repertoire similarity was low at 1-2 months, rising over year one. Recipient CMV seropositivity and CMV reactivation strongly tracked TRB clonality.

The related graft donor's blood sample was taken on the day of bone marrow donation. Only in-frame clones appear in the TCRdb table, and some are missing; sequencing was by immunoSEQ multiplex PCR. The sample is made up of approximately 41,000 clones, none counted only once. From germline, CDR1 is SGHTA and CDR2 FQGTGA. The CDR3 covers 13 residues. Between the trimmed V and J ends, which lost 5 bases and 4 bases, there was a span of 9 bases. This sequence was found in a man aged 50-59 years in good health, CMV-negative, and a related stem cell transplant donor. The sequenced sample was PBMCs. V is TRBV7-3 and J is TRBJ2-1, with D maybe TRBD2 (5 bases). CDR3 in DNA: TGTGCCAGCAGCGCGGACTTGTACAATGAGCAGTTCTTC. Translation: CASSADLYNEQFF.